This T cell receptor (beta chain) was recorded in a study of vaccination effects on CD4 cells after COVID-19. The CDR3 consists of 13 residues. Trimming took off 2 bases at V and 5 bases at J, with 10 bases between the two ends. The germline gives CDR1 SEHNR, CDR2 FQNEAQ (reference sequence). Comments on this clone: Its antigen remains unidentified.

TCRdb keeps only in-frame clones here, not all; method: immunoSEQ multiplex PCR. The sample has tens of thousands of clones; less than 80% are singletons. ViraFEST assay sequencing came after antigen-specific CD4+ T cells were expanded with viral peptide pools. Subsequent to a culture period of less than twelve days, CD4+ T cells were isolated. Participants completed two doses of the BNT162b2 or mRNA-1273 vaccine. Researchers reported culturing over 1.5 million PBMC in each well, adding approximately 9.4 IU/ml IL-2 and roughly 11 ug/ml peptides. Cultures received IL-2 medium that replaced half the medium on days 3 and 7. Findings and limits, study-wide: Within healthy vaccinees, only 1 of 255 vaccine-induced clones displayed cross-reactivity with common cold coronaviruses.

The source is a human donor who received a COVID-19 vaccine. The chain joins TRBV7-9 to TRBJ2-7, with D perhaps TRBD1 (6 bases). The input for sequencing was CD4+ T cells from PBMCs cultured with HCoV-OC43 spike peptides, taken after COVID-19 vaccination. Subset defined: HCoV-OC43 spike overlapping peptide pool stimulation. CDR3 sequence: CASSLTGNHEQYV. For the CDR3, the DNA is TGTGCCAGCAGCTTAACAGGGAACCACGAGCAGTACGTC.